The 19 T cell receptor beta chains presented below share a single source sample, sequenced in a study of beta chain features in type 1 diabetes. Every bit of the isolated RNA underwent reverse transcription, so sequencing read expressed TCRB transcripts. This table comes from immunoSEQ multiplex PCR, and its TCRdb copy is limited to in-frame clones, with some not included. This sample has around 500,000 clones; over 25% occur once, and the top ten carry roughly 0.066%. The sequenced sample was naive CD4+ T cells from blood. The receptors shown here come from a young man in good health.

As for this clone: Germline and junction disagree at one end, which may indicate a read error. The chain has TRBV4-3 and TRBJ1-3; D is unresolved. CDR1 and CDR2 from the germline V gene are LGHNA and YSLEER. This CDR3 is 13 amino acids long. The CDR3 loop reads CASSQDNGDTIYF. CDR3 nucleotides: TGCGCCAGCAGCCAAGATAATGGAGACACCATATATTTT.

The rearrangement joins TRBV9 to TRBJ2-5; D may be TRBD1 (6 bases). The V gene lost 4 bases and the J gene lost 3 bases, with 10 bases spanning the gap. The CDR3 length is 13 residues. CDR1 and CDR2 (germline): SGDLS, YYNGEE. CDR3 sequence reads: CASSRQVEETQYF. The CDR3 DNA sequence: TGTGCCAGCAGCCGACAGGTTGAAGAGACCCAGTACTTC.

This clone was seen more than once but under ten times. The chain is built from TRBV7-2 and TRBJ1-3; the D is unclear. V dropped 3 bases and J dropped 8 bases, with 11 bases sitting between them. CDR3 length: 13 amino acids. Per germline, CDR1 SGHTA and CDR2 FQGNSA. CDR3 DNA: TGTGCCAGCAGCTTGACACTGGTGGACACCATATATTTT. Amino acids: CASSLTLVDTIYF. Looking up the rest from reference TRBV7-2 and TRBJ1-3 gives the full variable domain: GAGVSQSPSNKVTEKGKDVELRCDPISGHTALYWYRQSLGQGLEFLIYFQGNSAPDKSGLPSDRFSAERTGGSVSTLTIQRTQQEDSAVYLCASSLTLVDTIYFGEGSWLTVV.

J is TRBJ2-5 and V is TRBV30; TRBD2 agrees at 8 bases. The CDR3 runs to 17 residues. After removal of 0 bases from V and 4 bases from J, the junction contained 13 bases not matched to a gene. Germline V CDR1 and CDR2: GTSNPN, SVGIG (reference sequence). CDR3 residues: CAWSVRLAGRLRETQYF. The DNA for the CDR3 is TGTGCCTGGAGTGTTAGGCTAGCGGGTCGACTCAGAGAGACCCAGTACTTC.

The chain links TRBV6-5 to TRBJ2-5; 8 bases map to TRBD2. The CDR3 loop spans 15 amino acids. Germline values: CDR1 MNHEY, CDR2 SVGAGI. Trimming removed 6 bases from V and 5 bases from J; junction bases left unmatched: 11. CDR3 amino acids: CASRESGRGVETQYF. The DNA of the CDR3 is TGTGCCAGCAGGGAGAGCGGGAGAGGCGTGGAGACCCAGTACTTC.

The V call is TRBV11-3, the J call TRBJ2-1; tentatively, D is TRBD2 (7 bases). V was cut by 1 base and J by 7 bases, with 11 bases left in between. From germline, CDR1 is SGHNT and CDR2 YENEEA. The length of the CDR3 is 14 residues. Here the CDR3 DNA reads TGTGCCAGCAGCTTAGTCAGGGGAGGGAATGAGCAGTTCTTC. As protein: CASSLVRGGNEQFF.

This clone has more than one count but fewer than ten. The rearrangement links TRBV28 to TRBJ2-7; no definite D call. This CDR3 contains 14 residues. V lost 5 bases and J lost 2, with 13 bases in between. CDR1 is MDHEN and CDR2 is SYDVKM in the germline V gene. The CDR3 DNA sequence: TGTGCCAGCAGTACCCCCGGCAGAACCTACGAGCAGTACTTC. It yields the protein CASSTPGRTYEQYF.

This chain joins TRBV6-5 and TRBJ2-1; D is undetermined. CDR1 and CDR2 (germline): MNHEY, SVGAGI. CDR3 length: 14 residues. The V gene lost 4 bases and the J gene lost 0 bases, with 7 bases spanning the gap. CDR3 in amino acids: CASSFVSSYNEQFF. The CDR3 DNA sequence: TGTGCCAGCAGTTTCGTGAGCTCCTACAATGAGCAGTTCTTC.

As concerns this clone: The same CDR3 can be traced to other DNA sequences in this sample. V is TRBV7-2 and J is TRBJ1-2; 9 bases agree with TRBD1. CDR3 length equals 15 residues. Germline-derived CDR1 and CDR2 are SGHTA and FQGNSA. Unmatched junction bases numbered 7, after V lost 5 bases and J lost 3 bases. The CDR3 here is CASSPGTGWDYGYTF. CDR3 DNA sequence: TGTGCCAGCAGCCCTGGGACAGGGTGGGACTATGGCTACACCTTC.

This clone was counted only a few times. This chain links TRBV5-1 with TRBJ2-5, with 7 bases identical to TRBD1. The germline CDR1 and CDR2 sequences are SGHRS and YFSETQ. V lost 0 bases, J lost 5 bases, and 7 bases stayed unmatched. The CDR3 loop spans 15 amino acids. The CDR3 here is CASSLARGIMETQYF. CDR3 coding DNA: TGCGCCAGCAGCTTGGCCAGGGGGATAATGGAGACCCAGTACTTC.

This chain links TRBV18 with TRBJ2-2; perhaps TRBD1 as D (5 bases). Germline V CDR1 and CDR2: KGHSH, LQKENI. There are 16 residues in the CDR3. Trimming left V 1 base short and J 4 bases short, with 13 bases between. The CDR3 region has the DNA TGTGCCAGCTCACCACTGGCAGGGAAGCCCACCGGGGAGCTGTTTTTT. It codes for CASSPLAGKPTGELFF.

The rearrangement joins TRBV9 to TRBJ2-5; D is possibly TRBD1 (6 bases). This CDR3 region has 15 residues. Germline CDR1 is SGDLS and CDR2 is YYNGEE. V lost 0 bases and J 5 bases, leaving 14 bases between the germline ends. CDR3 sequence: CASSVEGRGRETQYF. CDR3 nucleotides: TGTGCCAGCAGCGTAGAGGGCAGGGGTCGGGAGACCCAGTACTTC.

A note on this clone: This sample also contains other DNA sequences that code for the same CDR3. The rearrangement joins TRBV30 to TRBJ1-5; no reliable D call. Trimming removed 0 bases from V and 5 bases from J, with 8 bases in between. The CDR3 runs 13 residues. CDR1 GTSNPN and CDR2 SVGIG come from the germline V gene (reference sequence). Written as DNA, the CDR3 is TGTGCCTGGAGTGTACGGGGAGATCAGCCCCAGCATTTT. It specifies CAWSVRGDQPQHF.

This clone appeared a few times. Other DNA sequences in the same sample also yield this CDR3. The chain joins TRBV2 to TRBJ2-3; D gene unclear. Trimming took off 1 base at V and 1 base at J, with 3 bases between the two ends. CDR3 size: 13 residues. Looked up from germline, CDR1 is SNHLY and CDR2 is FYNNEI. This chain's CDR3 is CASSEGRTDTQYF. DNA for the CDR3: TGTGCCAGCAGTGAAGGCCGCACAGATACGCAGTATTTT.

The chain has TRBV9 and TRBJ2-7, with 7 bases matching TRBD2. J was trimmed by 2 bases and V by 0 bases; bases with no gene match: 8. The CDR3 spans 16 residues. Per germline, CDR1 SGDLS and CDR2 YYNGEE. Written as DNA, the CDR3 is TGTGCCAGCAGCGTAGGCCCTAGCGGAGACACCTACGAGCAGTACTTC. It codes for CASSVGPSGDTYEQYF.

The chain couples TRBV13 to TRBJ2-4; D is perhaps TRBD2 (6 bases). V was trimmed by 6 bases and J by 0 bases, leaving 9 bases between them. The CDR3 totals 14 residues. CDR1 PRHDT and CDR2 FYEKMQ come from the germline V gene (reference sequence). The CDR3 DNA reads as TGTGCCAGCAGGCGAGCGGGAGCCAAAAACATTCAGTACTTC. This encodes CASRRAGAKNIQYF.

J is TRBJ1-2 and V is TRBV30, with D perhaps matching TRBD1 (5 bases). Deletions cut 3 bases from V and 4 bases from J, with 12 bases between. CDR3 length: 13 residues. Germline-derived CDR1 and CDR2 are GTSNPN and SVGIG (reference sequence). The CDR3 spells CAWRAGTPYGYTF. DNA of the CDR3: TGTGCCTGGAGGGCCGGGACTCCCTATGGCTACACCTTC.

This clone was counted only a few times. The chain couples TRBV4-2 to TRBJ1-1; D call uncertain. The CDR3 totals 14 residues. CDR1 is LGHNA and CDR2 is YNFKEQ in the germline V gene. The V end was cut by 0 bases, the J end by 1 base, with 6 bases between. In DNA, the CDR3 is TGTGCCAGCAGCCAAGAATATAGGAACACTGAAGCTTTCTTT. This translates into CASSQEYRNTEAFF.

Note on this clone: Other DNA sequences in this sample translate to the same CDR3. The V gene is TRBV5-1, the J gene TRBJ2-7, with 11 bases identical to TRBD2. The germline V gene encodes CDR1 SGHRS and CDR2 YFSETQ. V trimming: 4 bases; J trimming: 4 bases; junction bases outside the gene matches: 4. The CDR3 covers 14 residues. CDR3 DNA: TGCGCCAGCAGCCCCGGGACTAGCGGTTACGAGCAGTACTTC. Protein sequence: CASSPGTSGYEQYF.